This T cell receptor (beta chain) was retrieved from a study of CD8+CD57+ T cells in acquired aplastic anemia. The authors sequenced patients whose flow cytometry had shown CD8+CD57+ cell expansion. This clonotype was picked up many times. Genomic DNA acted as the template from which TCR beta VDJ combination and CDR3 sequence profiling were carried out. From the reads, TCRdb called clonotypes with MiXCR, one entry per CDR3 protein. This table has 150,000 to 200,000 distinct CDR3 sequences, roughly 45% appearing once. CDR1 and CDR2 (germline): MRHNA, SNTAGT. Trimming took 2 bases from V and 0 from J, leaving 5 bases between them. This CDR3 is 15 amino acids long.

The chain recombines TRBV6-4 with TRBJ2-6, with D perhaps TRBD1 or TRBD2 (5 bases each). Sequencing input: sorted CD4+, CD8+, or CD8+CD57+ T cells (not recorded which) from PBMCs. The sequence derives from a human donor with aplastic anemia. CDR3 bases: TGTGCCAGCAGTGACGGGGGCTCTGGGGCCAACGTCCTGACTTTC. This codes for CASSDGGSGANVLTF.